The T cell receptor beta chain under discussion was sequenced for a study of blood T cell repertoires in COVID-19. Sequencing used immunoSEQ multiplex PCR; TCRdb keeps in-frame clones, though not all of them. The sample has more than 300,000 clones; more than 75% are singletons. Germline V gene lookup returns CDR1 SGHVS and CDR2 FQNEAQ. With V trimmed by 2 bases and J by 4 bases, 4 bases remained unmatched. This CDR3 has 15 amino acids. The study assigned cohorts using participant-reported clinical history. The source of this sequence is a woman aged 18-35 years who had recovered from COVID-19. The sequenced material came from PBMCs or T cells enriched from blood (not recorded which). The rearrangement links TRBV7-8 to TRBJ2-2, with 7 bases aligning to TRBD1. CDR3 nucleotides: TGTGCCAGCAGCTTAATGGGACAGATCACCGGGGAGCTGTTTTTT. It yields the protein CASSLMGQITGELFF.